What follows are 18 T cell receptor beta chains derived from one specimen sequenced in a study of cytomegalovirus exposure and HLA in healthy donors. The PCR contained 60 Vbeta and 13 Jbeta primers. The method was immunoSEQ multiplex PCR; TCRdb's version includes in-frame clones alone and lacks a portion of them. Of more than 95,000 clones in the sample, 79% were seen once. Input material: PBMCs. Receptors originate from a man aged 25-40 years in good health and CMV-seropositive.

The chain uses TRBV19 and TRBJ2-1; D perhaps matches TRBD1 (5 bases). Germline CDR1 is LNHDA and CDR2 is SQIVND (reference sequence). The CDR3 covers 13 residues. The germline V and J ends were trimmed by 6 bases and 4 bases, with 10 bases remaining between them. The DNA for the CDR3 is TGTGCCAGTAGGACAGATTTGTACAATGAGCAGTTCTTC. It codes for CASRTDLYNEQFF.

The V and J genes are TRBV5-1 and TRBJ2-3; 9 bases are a match to TRBD2. Looked up from germline, CDR1 is SGHRS and CDR2 is YFSETQ. The CDR3 consists of 15 residues. The V and J ends lost 0 bases and 4 bases, in that order; junction bases with no gene match: 3. CDR3 loop: CASSLGVAGADTQYF. CDR3 nucleotides: TGCGCCAGCAGCTTGGGGGTAGCGGGAGCAGATACGCAGTATTTT.

The V gene is TRBV9, the J gene TRBJ1-6, with D possibly TRBD1 on 5 matching bases. The CDR3 runs 19 residues. Germline CDR1 is SGDLS and CDR2 is YYNGEE. Between the trimmed V and J ends, which lost 4 bases and 0 bases, there was a span of 20 bases. As DNA, the CDR3 is TGTGCCAGCAGCATTTCGACAGACCTCTTGAGCTCCTATAATTCACCCCTCCACTTT. Translation: CASSISTDLLSSYNSPLHF.

Here the CDR3 DNA reads TGTGCCAGCTCACCATCTTTTCTTCTGAGAGGCTACACCTTC. This codes for CASSPSFLLRGYTF. This chain connects TRBV18 to TRBJ1-2; D uncertain. With 2 bases removed from V and 8 bases from J, the gap between germline ends came to 15 bases. The CDR3 consists of 14 residues. Germline CDR1 is KGHSH and CDR2 is LQKENI.

This clone was observed a few times. The rearrangement uses TRBV18 and TRBJ2-5; TRBD2 is a possible D gene (5 bases). Deletions cut 5 bases from V and 0 bases from J, with 16 bases between. The CDR3 is 16 amino acids. Germline V CDR1 and CDR2: KGHSH, LQKENI. CDR3: CASSATLTGNQETQYF. Here the CDR3 DNA reads TGTGCCAGCTCAGCCACCTTAACCGGGAACCAAGAGACCCAGTACTTC.

A word on this clone: The junction differs from germline at one of its ends, possibly a read error. The chain is built from TRBV29-1 and TRBJ2-5; D gene ambiguous. The CDR3 sequence is 11 residues long. Germline V CDR1 and CDR2: SQVTM, ANQGSEA. CDR3 DNA sequence: TGCAGCGTAGAAGGCGGCCGGACCCAGTACTTC. Protein sequence: CSVEGGRTQYF.

V gene TRBV4-3 combines with J gene TRBJ2-5; D might be TRBD1 (5 bases). The J call may be in error: the DNA end matches TRBJ2-7 better. Germline CDR1 reads LGHNA; CDR2 reads YSLEER. This CDR3 is 15 amino acids long. CDR3: CASSQGAGFSYEQYF. CDR3 nucleotide sequence: TGCGCCAGCAGCCAAGGTGCAGGGTTCTCCTACGAGCAGTACTTC.

This clone occurred a few times. Other DNA sequences in this specimen translate into the identical CDR3. This chain joins TRBV7-2 and TRBJ2-7, with D hard to call. Germline-derived CDR1 and CDR2 are SGHTA and FQGNSA. The CDR3 sequence is 16 residues long. Trimming took off 1 base at V and 2 bases at J, with 15 bases between the two ends. The CDR3 is CASSLGDTGLTYEQYF. CDR3 DNA: TGTGCCAGCAGCTTAGGAGATACCGGTTTAACCTACGAGCAGTACTTC.

V and J are TRBV7-2 and TRBJ2-3; TRBD2 aligns across 11 bases. CDR1 and CDR2 from the germline V gene are SGHTA and FQGNSA. The junction had 8 bases not matched to a gene; V was cut back by 8 bases and J by 1 base. This CDR3 region has 16 residues. CDR3 DNA: TGTGCCAGCCCACTAGCGGGAGTTCAGGGCACAGATACGCAGTATTTT. Translating gives CASPLAGVQGTDTQYF.

With respect to this clone: One end of the junction varies from germline; a read error may be responsible. The V and J genes are TRBV10-3 and TRBJ2-7; D remains unclear. The germline V gene has CDR1 ENHRY and CDR2 SYGVKD. The CDR3 totals 12 residues. CDR3 loop: CTISAVFDEQYF. In DNA, the CDR3 is TGTACCATCAGCGCAGTCTTCGACGAGCAGTACTTC.

This clone was observed a few times. The V and J genes are TRBV29-1 and TRBJ2-5; no clear D gene. V lost 4 bases and J 2 bases, leaving 11 bases between the germline ends. This CDR3 has 13 residues. Germline V gene sequence: CDR1 SQVTM, CDR2 ANQGSEA. For the CDR3, the DNA is TGCAGCGTTGGTTCGGTTAGACAAGAGACCCAGTACTTC. It is translated as CSVGSVRQETQYF.

Only one count was recorded for this clone. The germline gene is not matched at one end of the junction; a read error may be the cause. J is TRBJ2-4 and V is TRBV6-5, with a tentative D call TRBD2 (5 bases). This CDR3 is built from 15 residues. CDR1 and CDR2 (germline): MNHEY, SVGAGI. The CDR3 DNA follows: TGTGCCAGCAGTACCAGCAGCCTAGCCAAAAACAGTCAGTACTTC. Translating it yields CASSTSSLAKNSQYF.

V is TRBV5-6 and J is TRBJ2-1, with TRBD2 matching over 9 bases. After removal of 1 base from V and 3 bases from J, the junction contained 5 bases not matched to a gene. The germline CDR1 and CDR2 sequences are SGHDT and YYEEEE. This CDR3 spans 16 amino acids. In DNA form, the CDR3 reads TGTGCCAGCAGCTTGCCTAGCGGGGAAATCTACAATGAGCAGTTCTTC. This codes for CASSLPSGEIYNEQFF.

The chain employs TRBV9 and TRBJ1-2; weak D call: TRBD1 (6 bases). Trimming shortened V by 3 bases and J by 13 bases, and 25 bases separated the two germline ends. The V gene's germline CDR1 is SGDLS and CDR2 YYNGEE. The CDR3 length is 15 residues. This CDR3 reads CASSALPQGRVGGTF. The CDR3 coding sequence is TGTGCCAGCAGCGCATTACCACAGGGCAGGGTAGGCGGCACCTTC.

About this clone itself: Additional DNA sequences in this sample encode the identical CDR3. This chain links TRBV11-3 with TRBJ2-7, with 8 bases that match TRBD1. The CDR3 runs 15 residues. The germline V gene has CDR1 SGHNT and CDR2 YENEEA. After removal of 3 bases from V and 2 bases from J, the junction contained 6 bases not matched to a gene. The CDR3 DNA follows: TGTGCCAGCAGCTTGAGGGGGACAGGCCCCTACGAGCAGTACTTC. Translated, it gives CASSLRGTGPYEQYF. Full variable domain (missing parts from reference TRBV11-3 and TRBJ2-7): EAGVVQSPRYKIIEKKQPVAFWCNPISGHNTLYWYLQNLGQGPELLIRYENEEAVDDSQLPKDRFSAERLKGVDSTLKIQPAELGDSAVYLCASSLRGTGPYEQYFGPGTRLTVT.

This clone has only one observation. This chain uses TRBV5-1 with TRBJ2-7, with 13 positions matching TRBD2. Per the germline V gene, CDR1 is SGHRS and CDR2 is YFSETQ. J was trimmed by 4 bases and V by 4 bases; bases with no gene match: 5. The CDR3 consists of 15 residues. CDR3 loop: CASSPGLAGDYEQYF. In DNA form, the CDR3 reads TGCGCCAGCAGCCCTGGACTAGCGGGAGATTACGAGCAGTACTTC.

The chain couples TRBV7-9 to TRBJ2-3, with D tentatively TRBD2 (6 bases). The V gene's germline CDR1 is SEHNR and CDR2 FQNEAQ (reference sequence). The CDR3 runs to 16 residues. Trimming pared 4 bases from V and 3 bases from J, leaving 17 bases between. DNA of the CDR3: TGTGCCAGCAGCTATATCGAATCGGGAGCGACAGATACGCAGTATTTT. Encoded protein: CASSYIESGATDTQYF.

The chain is built from TRBV28 and TRBJ2-2; the match to TRBD2 covers 10 bases. The length of the CDR3 is 19 residues. The trim removed 3 bases at V and 3 bases at J, leaving 13 bases unmatched. Looked up from germline, CDR1 is MDHEN and CDR2 is SYDVKM. The CDR3 DNA sequence: TGTGCCAGCAGTTTGTATCCTAGCGGGAGTTCTTACGACACCGGGGAGCTGTTTTTT. Its protein is CASSLYPSGSSYDTGELFF.